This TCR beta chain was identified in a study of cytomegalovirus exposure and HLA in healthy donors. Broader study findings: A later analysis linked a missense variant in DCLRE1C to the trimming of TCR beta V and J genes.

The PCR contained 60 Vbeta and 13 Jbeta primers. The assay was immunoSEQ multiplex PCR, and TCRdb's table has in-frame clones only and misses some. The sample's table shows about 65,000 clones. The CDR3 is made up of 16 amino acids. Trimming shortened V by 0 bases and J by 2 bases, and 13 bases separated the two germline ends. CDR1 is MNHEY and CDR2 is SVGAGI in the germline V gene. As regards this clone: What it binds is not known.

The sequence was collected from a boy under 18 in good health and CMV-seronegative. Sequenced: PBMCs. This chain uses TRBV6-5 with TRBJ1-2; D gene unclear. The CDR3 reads CASSYSSRGSNYGYTF. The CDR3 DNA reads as TGTGCCAGCAGTTACTCGAGCCGGGGATCGAACTATGGCTACACCTTC.